The 3 T cell receptor beta chains in this list originate from one sample, sequenced in a study of cytomegalovirus exposure and HLA in healthy donors. The PCR used 60 Vbeta and 13 Jbeta primers. Assay used: immunoSEQ multiplex PCR; TCRdb lists only in-frame clones, some missing. This repertoire shows 80,000 to 100,000 clones, roughly 70% found once; its top ten account for roughly a sixth. What was sequenced was PBMCs. The receptors derive from a young woman in good health and CMV-seropositive.

This chain joins TRBV2 and TRBJ1-5, with 11 bases matching TRBD1. Germline V CDR1 and CDR2: SNHLY, FYNNEI. V lost 6 bases to trimming and J lost 4 bases; unmatched junction nucleotides: 2. CDR3 size: 14 residues. The CDR3 spells CASRRDRGNQPQHF. As DNA, the CDR3 is TGTGCCAGCAGGCGGGACAGGGGGAATCAGCCCCAGCATTTT.

V is TRBV28 and J is TRBJ2-1; the D is unclear. V lost 6 bases to trimming and J lost 8 bases, with 17 bases between them. The CDR3 is 14 residues long. CDR1 is MDHEN and CDR2 is SYDVKM in the germline V gene. As DNA, the CDR3 is TGTGCCAGCAGCAAAGACATTCCCCTGGATGAGCAGTTCTTC. Translated, it gives CASSKDIPLDEQFF.

V usage is TRBV6-4 and J usage is TRBJ2-1; 7 bases are shared with TRBD2. The CDR3 totals 16 residues. From germline, CDR1 is MRHNA and CDR2 SNTAGT. The J segment lost 8 bases and the V segment lost 3 bases, leaving 13 bases of the junction unmatched. The DNA for the CDR3 is TGTGCCAGCAGTGAGGGTGTCGGGCGGGGGAGTGATGAGCAGTTCTTC. Amino acids: CASSEGVGRGSDEQFF.